The rows below give T cell receptor beta chains drawn from one sample of a study of CD8 T cells in ankylosing spondylitis. TCRdb re-called the 5' RACE reads with MiXCR, one entry per CDR3 protein. The table includes about 140,000 distinct CDR3 sequences, roughly 8% detected once. Input material: synovial fluid, either unsorted or a sorted T cell fraction (not recorded which). Source of these receptors: a male donor with ankylosing spondylitis. CDR3s include the opening cysteine and the closing phenylalanine or tryptophan. Each record gives: clone size, V gene, J gene, D gene, CDR3 DNA, CDR3 protein. The D gene is left open where the match is weak. Size values are once, few and many counts, or a class for expanded clones, and some rows have none.

>many|TRBV6-2/TRBV6-3|TRBJ1-4|.
TGTGCCAGCAGTACCGGGGGTACGGACCTGTTTTTT
CASSTGGTDLFF
>many|TRBV6-1|TRBJ1-3|.
TGTGCCAGCAGAATATACCCCGGGACGGAAAGAAACACCATATATTTT
CASRIYPGTERNTIYF
>many|TRBV20-1|TRBJ2-3|.
TGCAGTGCTAGCCGGGACCCAGAGACAGATACGCAGTATTTT
CSASRDPETDTQYF
>many|TRBV11-2|TRBJ2-1|TRBD2
TGTGCCAGCAGCCGTGGACTAGCGGGAGTTTCCTACAATGAGCAGTTCTTC
CASSRGLAGVSYNEQFF
>.|TRBV9|TRBJ2-3|TRBD2
TGTGCCAGCAGCGTAGGCCCGACCGGGGGGACAGATACGCAGTATTTT
CASSVGPTGGTDTQYF
>.|TRBV20-1|TRBJ2-7|TRBD2
TGCAGTGCCACTGGGACTAGCGGGAGGGCCTGGGAGCAGTACTTC
CSATGTSGRAWEQYF
>many|TRBV27|TRBJ1-2|TRBD1
TGTGCCAGCAGTTTCTTCGGACAGGGCCTATATGGCTACACCTTC
CASSFFGQGLYGYTF
>many|TRBV5-1|TRBJ1-1|.
TGCGCCAGCAGCTTGGGTCTGGACACTGAAGCTTTCTTT
CASSLGLDTEAFF
>few|TRBV5-5|TRBJ1-2|.
TGTGCCAGCAGCTGGGGCGGGGCAGGAAACTATGGCTACACCTTC
CASSWGGAGNYGYTF
>many|TRBV12-5|TRBJ2-1|.
TGTGCTAGTGGCAGCCCCAGGGACAATGAGCAGTTCTTC
CASGSPRDNEQFF
>many|TRBV6-1|TRBJ2-6|.
TGTGCCAGCAGGCTACTTATGACGTACTCTGGGGCCAACGTCCTGACTTTC
CASRLLMTYSGANVLTF
>many|TRBV7-9|TRBJ1-3|TRBD1
TGTGCCAGCAGCGGCCCGGTCCGGGACAGGGGGCGATTCTCTGGAAACACCATATATTTT
CASSGPVRDRGRFSGNTIYF
>few|TRBV18|TRBJ1-5|.
TGTGCCAGCTCACCACCTCCCTATAGCAATCAGCCCCAGCATTTT
CASSPPPYSNQPQHF
>many|TRBV6-4|TRBJ2-1|TRBD2
TGTGCCAGGAGAACTAGCGGGAGGTCATTTGGGGACAATGAGCAGTTCTTC
CARRTSGRSFGDNEQFF
>.|TRBV6-5|TRBJ2-3|.
TGTGCCAGCGTGTCAGGGGATACGCAGTATTTT
CASVSGDTQYF
>medium-sized|TRBV27|TRBJ2-7|.
TGTGCCAGCAGGCTAGGCCCCAACGAGCAGTACTTC
CASRLGPNEQYF
>many|TRBV4-3|TRBJ1-1|.
TGCGCCAGCAGCCCCCTGGGGAGTTCAGACACTGAAGCTTTCTTT
CASSPLGSSDTEAFF
>.|TRBV6-1|TRBJ1-4|.
TGTGCCAGCAGTGCCGAGACTGTTACTAATGAAAAACTGTTTTTT
CASSAETVTNEKLFF